These 5 T cell receptor beta chains were all obtained from the same sample, sequenced in a study of blood T cell repertoires in COVID-19 (dated by TCRdb to about 2020). Libraries were constructed by the immunoSEQ multiplex PCR assay. The immuneACCESS repertoire file appears here via TCRdb, limited to in-frame rearrangements. These files lack a portion of the clones; in checked studies, under half of the deficit traces to unresolved V genes, and the cause of the others is not known. In this sample the table shows a few hundred thousand clones, roughly 90% of which occur a single time. The top ten clonotypes cover less than 3.5% of the sample. Input material: peripheral blood. Source of these receptors: a woman aged 30 to 39 with COVID-19, enrolled during active disease.

The genes are TRBV30 and TRBJ2-1, with a weak D call TRBD1 (5 bases). V lost 0 bases to trimming and J lost 0 bases, with 9 bases between them. This CDR3 region has 15 residues. The V gene's germline CDR1 is GTSNPN and CDR2 SVGIG (reference sequence). CDR3 sequence reads: CAWSVRGSSYNEQFF. CDR3 coding DNA: TGTGCCTGGAGTGTAAGGGGTAGCTCCTACAATGAGCAGTTCTTC. The full variable domain, rest sourced from reference TRBV30 and TRBJ2-1, is SQTIHQWPATLVQPVGSPLSLECTVEGTSNPNLYWYRQAAGRGLQLLFYSVGIGQISSEVPQNLSASRPQDRQFILSSKKLLLSDSGFYLCAWSVRGSSYNEQFFGPGTRLTVL.

The chain's CDR3 is CASSFKGTYEQYF. The CDR3 coding sequence is TGTGCCAGCAGTTTTAAGGGGACCTACGAGCAGTACTTC. V gene TRBV12-3 or TRBV12-4 combines with J gene TRBJ2-7; TRBD1 might be the D (5 bases). CDR3 size: 13 residues. Trimming left V 3 bases short and J 2 bases short, with 8 bases between.

The V call is TRBV11-2, the J call TRBJ1-1; D possibly corresponds to TRBD1 (6 bases). V dropped 5 bases and J dropped 5 bases, with 24 bases sitting between them. Germline V gene sequence: CDR1 SGHAT, CDR2 FQNNGV. The CDR3 spans 17 residues. The CDR3 DNA is TGTGCCAGCAGCCAGGGGCAGGGAGTCAGAAGGGGGACTGAAGCTTTCTTT. Translated: CASSQGQGVRRGTEAFF.

The V gene is TRBV3-1 (or the pseudogene TRBV3-2), the J gene TRBJ2-2, with a tentative D call TRBD2 (6 bases). The CDR3 length is 16 residues. V was cut by 4 bases and J by 0 bases, with 12 bases left in between. The germline gives CDR1 LGHDT, CDR2 YNNKEL (reference sequence). The CDR3 sequence: CASSPLAPANTGELFF. For the CDR3, the DNA is TGTGCCAGCAGCCCTCTAGCGCCAGCGAACACCGGGGAGCTGTTTTTT.

This clone was seen a single time. V gene TRBV13 combines with J gene TRBJ2-7, with 9 bases identical to TRBD1. The ends lost 2 bases at V and 7 bases at J; junction bases unmatched: 9. The germline gives CDR1 PRHDT, CDR2 FYEKMQ (reference sequence). The CDR3 consists of 15 residues. For the CDR3, the DNA is TGTGCCAGCAGCTTACAACAGGGGGCCCTCGGGGAGCAGTACTTC. Amino acids: CASSLQQGALGEQYF.